The 22 T cell receptor beta chains below come from one sample, sequenced in a study of vaccination effects on CD4 cells after COVID-19. The table came from immunoSEQ multiplex PCR; TCRdb's copy has only in-frame clones and leaves some out. Among some 69,000 clones listed, around 69% were seen once. Antigens of these TCRs are unknown. Researchers isolated CD4+ T cells once about eleven days of culture had elapsed. The cohort was immunized with two doses of either the BNT162b2 or mRNA-1273 vaccine. The sequencing used CD4+ T cells from PBMCs cultured without peptide, collected after COVID-19 vaccination. These receptor sequences come from a human donor who received a COVID-19 vaccine.

The chain joins TRBV7-9 to TRBJ2-3; D might be TRBD1 (5 bases). This CDR3 comprises 12 residues. CDR1 is SEHNR, CDR2 FQNEAQ, per germline (reference sequence). Trimming cost V 0 bases and J 12 bases, with 10 bases left between them. The CDR3 DNA sequence: TGTGCCAGCAGCTTAGCCCAGGGCAATCAGTATTTT. This sequence encodes CASSLAQGNQYF. The complete variable domain, with remaining parts taken from reference TRBV7-9 and TRBJ2-3, reads DTGVSQNPRHKITKRGQNVTFRCDPISEHNRLYWYRQTLGQGPEFLTYFQNEAQLEKSRLLSDRFSAERPKGSFSTLEIQRTEQGDSAMYLCASSLAQGNQYFGPGTRLTVL.

The chain couples TRBV18 to TRBJ2-3, with D possibly TRBD2 on 7 matching bases. Germline assignment: CDR1 KGHSH and CDR2 LQKENI. The CDR3 is made up of 18 amino acids. V was shortened by 4 bases and J by 0 bases, with 20 bases between the two germline ends. CDR3 sequence: CASSLYPPRGASTDTQYF. DNA of the CDR3: TGTGCCAGCTCACTCTATCCTCCTCGGGGGGCTAGCACAGATACGCAGTATTTT.

The gene calls are TRBV28 and TRBJ1-4, with D perhaps matching TRBD1 (6 bases). Germline lookup yields CDR1 MDHEN and CDR2 SYDVKM. With 7 bases removed from V and 8 bases from J, the gap between germline ends came to 17 bases. The CDR3 loop spans 14 amino acids. CDR3 nucleotide sequence: TGTGCCAGCAACCCGCCGGGGGCGGTCGAAAAACTGTTTTTT. The encoded protein is CASNPPGAVEKLFF.

The V and J genes are TRBV24-1 and TRBJ2-1; weak D call: TRBD1 (8 bases). This CDR3 spans 20 amino acids. V shed 5 bases and J shed 4 bases, with 29 bases lying between them. Per germline, CDR1 KGHDR and CDR2 SFDVKD. The CDR3 DNA sequence: TGTGCCACCAGTGCCGCTAGCGGACAGGGCTCCTCAGACGCATACAATGAGCAGTTCTTC. Translation gives CATSAASGQGSSDAYNEQFF.

The CDR3 reads CASSVAPKNTEAFF. The CDR3 DNA is TGTGCCAGCAGCGTAGCCCCAAAGAACACTGAAGCTTTCTTT. This chain links TRBV9 with TRBJ1-1; D is unresolved. Per the germline V gene, CDR1 is SGDLS and CDR2 is YYNGEE. Between the trimmed V and J ends, which lost 0 bases and 1 base, there was a span of 7 bases. The CDR3 totals 14 residues. The whole variable domain, remainder taken from reference TRBV9 and TRBJ1-1, is DSGVTQTPKHLITATGQRVTLRCSPRSGDLSVYWYQQSLDQGLQFLIQYYNGEERAKGNILERFSAQQFPDLHSELNLSSLELGDSALYFCASSVAPKNTEAFFGQGTRLTVV.

The V gene is TRBV2, the J gene TRBJ2-5; D remains ambiguous. Germline CDR1 SNHLY, CDR2 FYNNEI. The CDR3 contains 11 residues. The V end lost 0 bases, the J end lost 7 bases, and 3 bases lay between the germline ends. CDR3 nucleotides: TGTGCCAGCAGTGAAGCCTGGACCCAGTACTTC. Translating gives CASSEAWTQYF.

The rearrangement uses TRBV4-1 and TRBJ1-2, with D uncertain. V dropped 4 bases and J dropped 5 bases, with 14 bases sitting between them. CDR1 MGHRA and CDR2 YSYEKL come from the germline V gene. The CDR3 sequence is 14 residues long. The CDR3 loop is CASSPLGLAYGYTF. In nucleotides, the CDR3 is TGCGCCAGCAGCCCCCTCGGACTAGCGTATGGCTACACCTTC.

The J gene is TRBJ1-4, the V gene TRBV6-6, with 9 bases identical to TRBD1. CDR3 size: 15 residues. Germline CDR1 reads MNHNY; CDR2 reads SVGAGI (reference sequence). V shed 4 bases and J 8 bases; nucleotides not matched to a gene: 8. CDR3 in amino acids: CASSFSQGAREKLFF. The CDR3 DNA sequence: TGTGCCAGCAGTTTCTCACAGGGGGCGCGGGAAAAACTGTTTTTT.

V is TRBV5-1 and J is TRBJ2-7, with no clear D. This CDR3 region has 15 residues. CDR1 SGHRS and CDR2 YFSETQ come from the germline V gene. V dropped 2 bases and J dropped 3 bases, with 15 bases sitting between them. CDR3 in DNA: TGCGCCAGCAGCTTAGAAGCCGGGCCCAACTACGAGCAGTACGTC. Translated: CASSLEAGPNYEQYV.

The rearrangement uses TRBV4-1 and TRBJ2-4; D perhaps matches TRBD1 (6 bases). Trimming took 1 base from V and 10 from J, leaving 14 bases between them. The germline gives CDR1 MGHRA, CDR2 YSYEKL. The CDR3 covers 14 residues. The CDR3 DNA reads as TGCGCCAGCAGCCAAGCGTCTGGGGGCAGGATTCAGTACTTC. Its translation is CASSQASGGRIQYF.

V gene TRBV24-1 combines with J gene TRBJ1-2; a possible D gene is TRBD1 (6 bases). The V gene's germline CDR1 is KGHDR and CDR2 SFDVKD. This CDR3 region has 12 residues. Between the trimmed V and J ends, which lost 6 bases and 8 bases, there was a span of 12 bases. The CDR3 here is CATSKRGSGYTF. The CDR3, as DNA: TGTGCCACCAGTAAGAGGGGGAGCGGCTACACCTTC.

This chain uses TRBV7-3 with TRBJ2-3; D might be TRBD2 (5 bases). The germline V gene encodes CDR1 SGHTA and CDR2 FQGTGA. Trimming left V 5 bases short and J 1 base short, with 13 bases between. The CDR3 consists of 15 residues. DNA for the CDR3: TGTGCCAGCAGCCAGAGGACTTACGGCACAGATACGCAGTATTTT. Translating gives CASSQRTYGTDTQYF.

The chain couples TRBV9 to TRBJ1-3; no clear D gene. Per germline, CDR1 SGDLS and CDR2 YYNGEE. V lost 0 bases to trimming and J lost 1 base, with 14 bases between them. The length of the CDR3 is 17 residues. The CDR3 DNA reads as TGTGCCAGCAGCGTAGTAGGCCAGCCCTGGTCTGGAAACACCATATATTTT. It specifies CASSVVGQPWSGNTIYF.

The genes are TRBV11-1 and TRBJ1-1, with D maybe TRBD1 (5 bases). V was trimmed by 5 bases and J by 0 bases, leaving 13 bases between them. This CDR3 has 15 amino acids. Germline lookup yields CDR1 SGHAT and CDR2 FQDESV (reference sequence). The CDR3 nucleotides are TGTGCCAGCAGCGAAGGTGGGGCGGTGAACACTGAAGCTTTCTTT. Translating it yields CASSEGGAVNTEAFF.

The chain links TRBV18 to TRBJ2-7; 7 bases fit TRBD2. Germline-derived CDR1 and CDR2 are KGHSH and LQKENI. The CDR3 loop spans 16 amino acids. V lost 5 bases, J lost 0 bases, and 10 bases stayed unmatched. CDR3 region: CASSSVPGLSSYEQYV. In DNA form, the CDR3 reads TGTGCCAGCTCATCGGTGCCGGGACTAAGCTCCTACGAGCAGTACGTC.

This clone was picked up a small number of times. This rearrangement joins TRBV7-9 to TRBJ1-5; the D is unclear. V lost 1 base, J lost 1 base, and 14 bases lay in between. The CDR3 totals 17 residues. CDR1 SEHNR and CDR2 FQNEAQ come from the germline V gene (reference sequence). CDR3 residues: CASSLGARDRSNQPQHF. The CDR3 coding sequence is TGTGCCAGCAGCTTAGGGGCTCGGGATCGCAGCAATCAGCCCCAGCATTTT.

The rearrangement uses TRBV15 and TRBJ2-7, with 9 nucleotides matching TRBD2. V was clipped by 3 bases and J by 3 bases; unmatched bases: 15. The length of the CDR3 is 18 residues. Germline-derived CDR1 and CDR2 are LNHNV and YYDKDF (reference sequence). DNA of the CDR3: TGTGCCACCAGCAGTAGGCCGGGACTAGCATGGGGATTCTACGAGCAGTACGTC. It yields the protein CATSSRPGLAWGFYEQYV.

The chain combines TRBV6-1 with TRBJ1-1; 8 nucleotides align to TRBD1. The CDR3 sequence is 13 residues long. V gave up 2 bases and J gave up 5 bases; unmatched junction bases: 1. Per the germline V gene, CDR1 is MNHNS and CDR2 is SASEGT. CDR3 sequence: CASSERDRTEAFF. The CDR3 nucleotides read TGTGCCAGCAGTGAAAGGGACAGGACTGAAGCTTTCTTT.

In its sample, this clone was seen a few times. The CDR3 sequence is CASSSGGYTSTDTQYF. CDR3 bases: TGTGCCAGTAGTAGCGGGGGTTATACTAGCACAGATACGCAGTATTTT. The rearrangement links TRBV19 to TRBJ2-3; 7 bases agree with TRBD2. The CDR3 totals 16 residues. J was trimmed by 0 bases and V by 4 bases; bases with no gene match: 7. The V gene's germline CDR1 is LNHDA and CDR2 SQIVND (reference sequence).

V and J are TRBV5-1 and TRBJ1-3, with TRBD1 as a possible D gene (5 bases). The CDR3 has 16 residues. Looked up from germline, CDR1 is SGHRS and CDR2 is YFSETQ. V shed 4 bases and J shed 0 bases, with 14 bases lying between them. Here the CDR3 reads CASSLTTANSGNTIYF. The CDR3 DNA sequence: TGCGCCAGCAGCCTTACGACAGCTAACTCTGGAAACACCATATATTTT.

The chain uses TRBV6-5 and TRBJ1-1; D ambiguous. This CDR3 has 13 amino acids. Trimming stripped 6 bases from V and 4 bases from J, with 12 bases between. Germline V gene lookup returns CDR1 MNHEY and CDR2 SVGAGI. CDR3 amino acids: CASSAEGITEAFF. As DNA, the CDR3 is TGTGCCAGCAGCGCTGAAGGGATCACTGAAGCTTTCTTT.

The chain couples TRBV28 to TRBJ1-2; perhaps TRBD1 as D (5 bases). The germline CDR1 and CDR2 sequences are MDHEN and SYDVKM. Trimming cost V 6 bases and J 8 bases, with 19 bases left between them. This CDR3 is 14 amino acids long. CDR3 nucleotide sequence: TGTGCCAGCAGCACCTCTTCACCAAAGGGGGGCTACACCTTC. Its translation is CASSTSSPKGGYTF.